This TCR beta chain was documented in a study of blood T cell repertoires in COVID-19. The protocol was immunoSEQ multiplex PCR, while the TCRdb copy is restricted to in-frame clones and leaves out a portion. The sample contains some 300,000 clones, around nine tenths of which appear only once. The CDR3 spans 13 residues. In germline, CDR1 is SGHDN, CDR2 FVKESK. The V end was cut by 1 base, the J end by 4 bases, with 7 bases between. V is TRBV14 and J is TRBJ1-1; the D is unclear. Material for sequencing was peripheral blood. The clonotype was recovered from a woman in her twenties or thirties with COVID-19, enrolled during active disease. As DNA, the CDR3 is TGTGCCAGCAGCCAAGTAACGGGCACTGAAGCTTTCTTT. Translation: CASSQVTGTEAFF.